Each of the 11 T cell receptor beta chains below was sequenced from the same sample in a study of shared clonotypes between healthy human individuals. Method: immunoSEQ multiplex PCR; TCRdb's copy keeps in-frame clones and lacks some. The table includes a few million clones, 95% detected once. Sample: naive CD4+ T cells sorted from blood. Subset denoted: CD45RA+ positively selected. The source of these receptors is a man between 18 and 35 years old in good health.

The V gene is TRBV10-3, the J gene TRBJ2-5, with 9 bases that match TRBD2. The ends lost 5 bases at V and 1 base at J; junction bases unmatched: 5. This CDR3 spans 15 amino acids. The V gene's germline CDR1 is ENHRY and CDR2 SYGVKD. The CDR3 region has the DNA TGTGCCATCAGTCAGGCGGGGGGGTTCCAAGAGACCCAGTACTTC. Its protein product is CAISQAGGFQETQYF.

This chain connects TRBV6-5 to TRBJ2-7; D is unclear. CDR1 and CDR2 from the germline V gene are MNHEY and SVGAGI. V gave up 0 bases and J gave up 6 bases, with 15 bases separating them. This CDR3 contains 15 residues. The CDR3 protein is CASSYSIMTPIEQYF. The CDR3 region has the DNA TGTGCCAGCAGTTACTCGATTATGACCCCGATCGAGCAGTACTTC.

This chain joins TRBV19 and TRBJ2-6; weak D call: TRBD2 (8 bases). V lost 7 bases and J 0 bases, leaving 16 bases between the germline ends. CDR3 length: 17 residues. Per germline, CDR1 LNHDA and CDR2 SQIVND (reference sequence). In DNA, the CDR3 is TGTGCCAGTACCTCGACAGGGACTAGCTCTGGGGCCAACGTCCTGACTTTC. This translates into CASTSTGTSSGANVLTF. The full variable domain, in which reference TRBV19 and TRBJ2-6 provide the parts outside the CDR3, is DGGITQSPKYLFRKEGQNVTLSCEQNLNHDAMYWYRQDPGQGLRLIYYSQIVNDFQKGDIAEGYSVSREKKESFPLTVTSAQKNPTAFYLCASTSTGTSSGANVLTFGAGSRLTVL.

The chain couples TRBV2 to TRBJ2-7; D not certain. Germline-derived CDR1 and CDR2 are SNHLY and FYNNEI. V lost 7 bases and J lost 2, with 9 bases in between. The CDR3 extends over 12 amino acids. CDR3 nucleotide sequence: TGTGCCAGCAATTCAGGTCCCTACGAGCAGTACTTC. It codes for CASNSGPYEQYF.

The chain combines TRBV7-9 with TRBJ1-1; tentative D call: TRBD1 (5 bases). Germline V gives CDR1 SEHNR, CDR2 FQNEAQ (reference sequence). Trimming took off 5 bases at V and 2 bases at J, with 12 bases between the two ends. The CDR3 runs 14 residues. The CDR3, as DNA: TGTGCCAGCAGCCGAGAAGGGGTAAACACTGAAGCTTTCTTT. Residues: CASSREGVNTEAFF.

This sequence joins TRBV28 and TRBJ2-3, with a tentative D call TRBD2 (5 bases). This CDR3 contains 14 residues. V was cut by 5 bases and J by 2 bases, with 11 bases left in between. CDR1 is MDHEN and CDR2 is SYDVKM in the germline V gene. The CDR3 loop is CASSDRGFTDTQYF. The CDR3 coding sequence is TGTGCCAGCAGTGACCGGGGTTTCACAGATACGCAGTATTTT.

This clone was seen only once. The chain carries TRBV5-1 and TRBJ1-2, with no clear D. CDR3 length equals 14 residues. The ends were cut back, 0 bases at V and 4 bases at J, with 10 bases in the middle. Germline V gene data show CDR1 as SGHRS and CDR2 as YFSETQ. The CDR3 loop reads CASSLGEGSYGYTF. DNA for the CDR3: TGCGCCAGCAGCTTGGGAGAGGGCAGCTATGGCTACACCTTC.

This clone was counted a few times. The chain uses TRBV15 and TRBJ1-4; 7 positions agree with TRBD1. Germline V gene lookup returns CDR1 LNHNV and CDR2 YYDKDF (reference sequence). After removal of 0 bases from V and 7 bases from J, the junction contained 8 bases not matched to a gene. This CDR3 contains 16 residues. CDR3 DNA: TGTGCCACCAGCAGAGAGGCAGGGGGAGTCGGTGAAAAACTGTTTTTT. It translates to CATSREAGGVGEKLFF.

The genes are TRBV19 and TRBJ2-4; D is possibly TRBD1 (5 bases). There are 14 residues in the CDR3. V lost 2 bases, J lost 9 bases, and 14 bases lay in between. Germline assignment: CDR1 LNHDA and CDR2 SQIVND (reference sequence). CDR3 in DNA: TGTGCCAGTAGTATAAGGGGCAGTCCGGCCATTCAGTACTTC. This gives the protein CASSIRGSPAIQYF. Drawing the rest from reference TRBV19 and TRBJ2-4, the complete variable domain is DGGITQSPKYLFRKEGQNVTLSCEQNLNHDAMYWYRQDPGQGLRLIYYSQIVNDFQKGDIAEGYSVSREKKESFPLTVTSAQKNPTAFYLCASSIRGSPAIQYFGAGTRLSVL.

This chain connects TRBV29-1 to TRBJ2-7; D is uncertain. The germline gives CDR1 SQVTM, CDR2 ANQGSEA. V was trimmed by 1 base and J by 9 bases, leaving 7 bases between them. This CDR3 has 10 amino acids. In DNA form, the CDR3 reads TGCAGCGTTGAAGGGAATGGGCAGTACTTC. As protein: CSVEGNGQYF.

The V call is TRBV18, the J call TRBJ1-5; no definite D call. CDR3 size: 15 residues. Trimming left V 0 bases short and J 0 bases short, with 6 bases between. In germline, CDR1 is KGHSH, CDR2 LQKENI. The CDR3, as DNA: TGTGCCAGCTCACCACCGCAGAGTAGCAATCAGCCCCAGCATTTT. It codes for CASSPPQSSNQPQHF.